This T cell receptor beta chain was sequenced in a study of control samples from healthy donors and cancer patients. Data came from immunoSEQ multiplex PCR; TCRdb stores just in-frame clones and leaves some out. The table has tens of thousands of clones, 91% seen once. This clonotype originated in a woman aged 40 to 49 with head and neck cancer. The sequencing sample was made of PBMCs.

The CDR3 nucleotides are TGTGCCAGCAGTTTAAGTCAGGGAATGGTTCAGCCCCAGCATTTT. Residues: CASSLSQGMVQPQHF. V usage is TRBV28 and J usage is TRBJ1-5, with D perhaps TRBD1 (5 bases). Looked up from germline, CDR1 is MDHEN and CDR2 is SYDVKM. The CDR3 consists of 15 residues. The V gene lost 2 bases and the J gene lost 6 bases, with 14 bases spanning the gap.